The 14 T cell receptor beta chains given below trace back to one sample, sequenced in a study of blood T cell repertoires in COVID-19 (dated by TCRdb to the early 2020s). Libraries were constructed by the immunoSEQ multiplex PCR assay. TCRdb stores this immuneACCESS table with in-frame sequences only. Part of the clones is absent; in the studies checked, under half of the shortfall reflects unresolved V genes, and no reason is known for the rest. For this sample the table gives 100,000 or so clones, of which roughly 80% were detected only once. Of the sample, about 16% is held by the ten largest clones. Material: peripheral blood. The source is a woman over 75 with acute or convalescent COVID-19.

V and J are TRBV3-1 (or the pseudogene TRBV3-2) and TRBJ2-3, with 7 positions matching TRBD1. The V segment lost 0 bases and the J segment 2 bases; nucleotides outside the gene matches: 5. This CDR3 region has 16 residues. Germline CDR1 reads LGHDT; CDR2 reads YNNKEL (reference sequence). The CDR3 is CASSQDWGQFTDTQYF. The CDR3 DNA is TGTGCCAGCAGCCAAGATTGGGGACAGTTCACAGATACGCAGTATTTT.

V and J are TRBV30 and TRBJ1-1, with D perhaps TRBD1 (5 bases). With 5 bases removed from V and 4 bases from J, the gap between germline ends came to 20 bases. Germline values: CDR1 GTSNPN, CDR2 SVGIG (reference sequence). The CDR3 is 15 residues long. As DNA, the CDR3 is TGTGCCTGGTGCTGGGGGAGGGCTTTGAGCACTGAAGCTTTCTTT. Amino acids: CAWCWGRALSTEAFF.

This sequence joins TRBV20-1 and TRBJ1-6; D possibly corresponds to TRBD1 (6 bases). Germline loops: CDR1 DFQATT, CDR2 SNEGSKA (reference sequence). CDR3 length: 16 amino acids. V was pared by 3 bases and J by 0 bases, with 12 bases between. Here the CDR3 DNA reads TGCAGTGCTAGTGGACAGTCGAGCTCCTATAATTCACCCCTCCACTTT. Protein: CSASGQSSSYNSPLHF.

J is TRBJ2-1 and V is TRBV5-1; perhaps TRBD2 as D (5 bases). V lost 7 bases, J lost 9 bases, and 17 bases lay in between. CDR3 length: 13 amino acids. CDR1 and CDR2 from the germline V gene are SGHRS and YFSETQ. The CDR3 DNA follows: TGCGCCAGCGCCGTGGAGGCCTCCGTTGAGCAGTTCTTC. It encodes CASAVEASVEQFF.

This clone was observed a handful of times. The J gene is TRBJ1-5, the V gene TRBV28, with 7 positions matching TRBD1. Trimming cost V 6 bases and J 6 bases; bases outside gene matches: 5. CDR1 MDHEN and CDR2 SYDVKM come from the germline V gene. This CDR3 region has 13 residues. The CDR3 sequence: CASRTGVTQPQHF. The DNA for the CDR3 is TGTGCCAGCAGAACAGGGGTAACTCAGCCCCAGCATTTT.

The rearrangement uses TRBV5-1 and TRBJ2-3; 9 bases line up with TRBD2. The V gene end was trimmed by 0 bases and the J gene end by 4 bases; junction bases not matched to a gene: 6. Germline loops: CDR1 SGHRS, CDR2 YFSETQ. There are 16 residues in the CDR3. The CDR3 loop reads CASSLEGLARADTQYF. CDR3 in DNA: TGCGCCAGCAGCTTGGAGGGACTAGCTAGGGCAGATACGCAGTATTTT.

J is TRBJ2-1 and V is TRBV7-2, with 8 bases identical to TRBD2. J lost 9 bases, V lost 6 bases, and 10 bases had no gene match. This CDR3 contains 14 residues. CDR1 and CDR2 from the germline V gene are SGHTA and FQGNSA. CDR3 protein: CASRLGLEVGEQFF. The CDR3 DNA follows: TGTGCCAGCAGGCTGGGACTAGAAGTTGGTGAGCAGTTCTTC.

The chain employs TRBV28 and TRBJ2-7; 9 bases match TRBD2. After removal of 8 bases from V and 0 bases from J, the junction contained 17 bases not matched to a gene. The V gene's germline CDR1 is MDHEN and CDR2 SYDVKM. The CDR3 is made up of 18 amino acids. The CDR3 coding sequence is TGTGCCAGCCCTCCGGCGGGAGGGATCCTAGGCAGCTCCTACGAGCAGTACTTC. Protein: CASPPAGGILGSSYEQYF. The full variable domain, rest sourced from reference TRBV28 and TRBJ2-7, is DVKVTQSSRYLVKRTGEKVFLECVQDMDHENMFWYRQDPGLGLRLIYFSYDVKMKEKGDIPEGYSVSREKKERFSLILESASTNQTSMYLCASPPAGGILGSSYEQYFGPGTRLTVT.

V usage is TRBV4-3 and J usage is TRBJ2-3; 11 bases align to TRBD2. CDR1 is LGHNA, CDR2 YSLEER, per germline. There are 18 residues in the CDR3. The V gene end was trimmed by 4 bases and the J gene end by 0 bases; junction bases not matched to a gene: 9. The CDR3: CASSPLAGGLLSTDTQYF. The CDR3 nucleotides read TGCGCCAGCAGCCCCCTAGCGGGAGGACTCCTAAGCACAGATACGCAGTATTTT.

The chain uses TRBV6-2 or TRBV6-3 and TRBJ1-4, with TRBD1 matching over 9 bases. Losses at the gene ends were 4 bases for V and 5 bases for J; bases not matched to a gene: 5. The germline V gene has CDR1 MNHEY and CDR2 SVGEGT. This CDR3 spans 15 amino acids. The CDR3 loop is CASSSRQGGNEKLFF. In DNA, the CDR3 is TGTGCCAGCAGTTCCAGACAGGGGGGCAATGAAAAACTGTTTTTT.

CDR3 loop: CASSSPLSAMNTEAFF. CDR3 in DNA: TGTGCCAGCAGCTCCCCCCTGTCCGCTATGAACACTGAAGCTTTCTTT. This sequence joins TRBV11-3 and TRBJ1-1; D is uncertain. Germline CDR1 is SGHNT and CDR2 is YENEEA. The germline V and J ends were trimmed by 4 bases and 0 bases, with 15 bases remaining between them. The CDR3 consists of 16 residues.

The chain couples TRBV7-9 to TRBJ2-5; D perhaps matches TRBD2 (5 bases). The CDR3 is made up of 14 amino acids. CDR1 and CDR2 from the germline V gene are SEHNR and FQNEAQ (reference sequence). Trimming took 1 base from V and 5 from J, leaving 11 bases between them. The CDR3 bases are TGTGCCAGCAGCTTAGTATCGGCTAGCGAGACCCAGTACTTC. Translation: CASSLVSASETQYF.

This clone was counted once. J is TRBJ1-1 and V is TRBV9, with 7 bases identical to TRBD1. Germline V gene sequence: CDR1 SGDLS, CDR2 YYNGEE. V gave up 4 bases and J gave up 7 bases; unmatched junction bases: 10. The CDR3 extends over 14 amino acids. The CDR3 bases are TGTGCCAGCAGCCTCGACAGGGCGTTGGGTGAAGCTTTCTTT. Translating it yields CASSLDRALGEAFF.

The V and J genes are TRBV18 and TRBJ1-1; D is unresolved. Per the germline V gene, CDR1 is KGHSH and CDR2 is LQKENI. V shed 3 bases and J shed 4 bases, with 15 bases lying between them. The CDR3 length is 15 residues. The CDR3, as DNA: TGTGCCAGCTCACCTACAACACAGTTGGGCACTGAAGCTTTCTTT. Protein sequence: CASSPTTQLGTEAFF. The full variable domain, completed using reference TRBV18 and TRBJ1-1, is NAGVMQNPRHLVRRRGQEARLRCSPMKGHSHVYWYRQLPEEGLKFMVYLQKENIIDESGMPKERFSAEFPKEGPSILRIQQVVRGDSAAYFCASSPTTQLGTEAFFGQGTRLTVV.